This T cell receptor (beta chain) was found in a study of blood T cell repertoires in COVID-19 (TCRdb year 2020). Regarding the study in general: Samples from collaborators originated in the United States, Italy and Spain and spanned both the acute and convalescent phases of COVID-19. The prospective study material was composed of cDNA or gDNA derived from T cells, B-cell-depleted T cells, or PBMCs. Deeply sampled blood TCRbeta repertoires from subjects exposed to, actively infected with, or recovered from COVID-19 were included in the dataset. The repertoires were released in a freely available public database meant as a resource for research on the immune response to SARS-CoV-2. Samples came from the ongoing ImmuneRACE study (first 160 participants) plus 1,254 subjects from 6 global collaborators. Nearly every sample came with metadata listing a de-identified subject ID, COVID-19 status, age in years and sex. HLA class I and class II types, where available, came from metadata supplied by the sample provider rather than from assay-based typing.

This clone was counted between two and nine times. Its antigen is currently not known. Base quality data are lacking; no much larger clone is found one base away. One collaborating source in Seattle enrolled patients while the patients were actively infected and followed the patients over time throughout the course of disease. Whole blood was collected in K2EDTA tubes by collaborating institutions according to the institutions' own protocols. For TCRbeta analysis, collaborator samples were shipped as frozen whole blood, as isolated PBMCs, or as DNA extracted from either sample type. Trimming removed 6 bases from V and 5 bases from J; the gene matches leave 5 bases unexplained. The CDR3 contains 15 residues, cysteine and phenylalanine counted. Only the CDR3 part of the read is kept: 45 bases, read in frame from the first base. CDR1 ENHRY and CDR2 SYGVKD were looked up in the germline V gene. General study outcomes and caveats: How much clinical and demographic metadata was included differed by source and by participant, and the metadata was provided uncurated.

The immunoSEQ Assay, a bias-controlled multiplex PCR, was used to amplify TCRbeta CDR3 regions from genomic DNA. As for how the authors treated the data: Nucleated cell counts per sample were estimated from amplification of reference gene primers within the assay. To quantify the absolute abundance of each unique TCRbeta CDR3 rearrangement, sequence reads were collapsed and filtered. Productive Simpson clonality was computed per sample as the square root of Simpson's diversity index over productive rearrangements. TCRdb provides this immuneACCESS table in a form limited to in-frame rearrangements. Some clones are lacking; in checked studies, under half of them reflect an unresolved V gene, and why the rest are absent is not known. D and trimming were read from the DNA, whereas the V and J calls and clone size are those reported in that table. Here the sample has fewer than 200,000 clones; roughly 82% occur a single time. Around 8% of the sample rests with the top ten.

The receptor's source is a woman aged 60-70 years with COVID-19, enrolled during active disease. Sequencing was performed on peripheral blood. The receptor chain draws on TRBV10-3 and TRBJ2-2; 11 nucleotides in the junction match TRBD1. The nucleotides read TGTGCCATCAGAGCTGGACAGGGGGCAACCGGGGAGCTGTTTTTT. It translates as CAIRAGQGATGELFF.